This TCR beta chain emerged from a study of control samples from healthy donors and cancer patients. The sample holds one count of this clone. This CDR3 region has 14 residues. Germline loops: CDR1 MNHNY, CDR2 SVGAGI (reference sequence). The V segment lost 7 bases and the J segment 1 base; nucleotides outside the gene matches: 5. Only in-frame clones appear in the TCRdb table, and some are missing; sequencing was by immunoSEQ multiplex PCR. The sample includes over 80,000 clones, approximately 82% of them seen just once. The clonotype comes from a man between 60 and 75 years old in good health. The chain links TRBV6-6 to TRBJ2-3; TRBD2 aligns across 7 bases. Specimen: blood. The CDR3 here is CASTKSGGTDTQYF. In DNA, the CDR3 is TGTGCCAGCACCAAGAGCGGGGGCACAGATACGCAGTATTTT.